Below are 7 T cell receptor beta chains sequenced from a single sample in a study of T cell responses to AZD1222 COVID-19 vaccine. Profiling relied on immunoSEQ multiplex PCR, and the TCRdb table lists in-frame clones only, not all of them. Among about 180,000 clones listed, 85% to 95% were seen once. Source: peripheral blood, taken 28 days after the second dose of the MenACWY control vaccine. These receptors came from an adult who received the MenACWY meningococcal vaccine as a control.

V and J are TRBV4-2 and TRBJ1-2; D ambiguous. CDR1 and CDR2 from the germline V gene are LGHNA and YNFKEQ. CDR3 size: 15 residues. V was shortened by 0 bases and J by 2 bases, with 10 bases between the two germline ends. The CDR3 is CASSQDDRGNYGYTF. CDR3 bases: TGTGCCAGCAGCCAAGATGACCGCGGAAACTATGGCTACACCTTC.

The chain employs TRBV5-4 and TRBJ1-1, with D possibly matching TRBD1 (5 bases). CDR1 and CDR2 from the germline V gene are SGHNT and YYREEE (reference sequence). The V and J ends lost 4 bases and 1 base respectively, with 14 bases between them. This CDR3 is 15 amino acids long. In DNA, the CDR3 is TGTGCCAGCAGCCCTGGCGGGGCGGCGAACACTGAAGCTTTCTTT. Encoded protein: CASSPGGAANTEAFF. Drawing the rest from reference TRBV5-4 and TRBJ1-1, the complete variable domain is ETGVTQSPTHLIKTRGQQVTLRCSSQSGHNTVSWYQQALGQGPQFIFQYYREEENGRGNFPPRFSGLQFPNYSSELNVNALELDDSALYLCASSPGGAANTEAFFGQGTRLTVV.

The chain recombines TRBV18 with TRBJ1-4; 8 nucleotides agree with TRBD1. CDR1 is KGHSH, CDR2 LQKENI, per germline. Trimming removed 3 bases from V and 6 bases from J; junction bases left unmatched: 9. CDR3 length equals 16 residues. The CDR3 reads CASSPQRQGLDEKLFF. The CDR3 DNA follows: TGTGCCAGCTCACCGCAGAGACAGGGGTTGGATGAAAAACTGTTTTTT.

V is TRBV28 and J is TRBJ1-2; weak D call: TRBD1 (5 bases). The germline gives CDR1 MDHEN, CDR2 SYDVKM. CDR3 size: 16 residues. Trimming took 6 bases from V and 4 from J, leaving 21 bases between them. The CDR3 DNA follows: TGTGCCAGCAGCCTCACCCAGGGAACAAGTCCCTATGGCTACACCTTC. Protein product: CASSLTQGTSPYGYTF.

The chain joins TRBV29-1 to TRBJ1-5; 8 nucleotides align to TRBD1. The ends lost 5 bases at V and 2 bases at J; junction bases unmatched: 5. Germline CDR1 SQVTM, CDR2 ANQGSEA. The CDR3 covers 14 residues. CDR3 loop: CSVRTGQGNQPQHF. The CDR3, as DNA: TGCAGCGTTCGGACGGGACAGGGCAATCAGCCCCAGCATTTT.

The chain couples TRBV3-1 (or the pseudogene TRBV3-2) to TRBJ1-2, with D unclear. V lost 0 bases, J lost 2 bases, and 10 bases lay in between. This CDR3 contains 15 residues. Germline assignment: CDR1 LGHDT and CDR2 YNNKEL (reference sequence). CDR3 residues: CASSQDPDGNYGYTF. The CDR3, as DNA: TGTGCCAGCAGCCAAGATCCGGACGGGAACTATGGCTACACCTTC.

The gene calls are TRBV28 and TRBJ1-1; D gene ambiguous. The germline V gene encodes CDR1 MDHEN and CDR2 SYDVKM. The CDR3 runs 13 residues. V shed 2 bases and J shed 3 bases, with 7 bases lying between them. The CDR3, as DNA: TGTGCCAGCAGTTTAAATGGGTACACTGAAGCTTTCTTT. Translating it yields CASSLNGYTEAFF.